Listed below are T cell receptor beta chains from one sample, sequenced in a study of siplizumab effects on memory and regulatory T cells. Here immunoSEQ multiplex PCR was the method, and the copy in TCRdb shows in-frame clones only, minus some. This sample carries some 100,000 clones, 90% to 95% of them seen once, and the ten largest clones take roughly 7.1%. The sequenced sample was CD8+ T cells sorted from blood. Receptors originate from a human donor in good health. The CDR3 runs from the conserved cysteine through the conserved F or W. A D gene is named only where the DNA matches it firmly. The size field is filled for only some rows; it gives once, few, many or a size class.

>-|TRBJ2-1|-|TRBV19
TGTGCCGCTGGGGATAGCTCCTACAATGAGCAGTTCTTC
CAAGDSSYNEQFF
>-|TRBJ1-1|once|TRBV5-1
TGCGCCAGCAGCTTGGGGGCAGGGCCCTTGAACACTGAAGCTTTCTTT
CASSLGAGPLNTEAFF
>-|TRBJ1-1|-|TRBV2
TGTGCCAGCGGCGCGGGTGGGGACTCTGAAGCTTTCTTT
CASGAGGDSEAFF
>-|TRBJ2-7|-|TRBV6-5
TGTGCCAGCAGTTACAGCCCTACCTACGAGCAGTACTTC
CASSYSPTYEQYF
>-|TRBJ2-2|-|TRBV5-1
TGCGCCAGCAGCTTGGACGGGATAAACACCGGGGAGCTGTTTTTT
CASSLDGINTGELFF
>-|TRBJ2-7|-|TRBV4-3
TGCGCCAGCAGCCAAGATAGGTGGGGTGTGGGAGAGCAGTACTTC
CASSQDRWGVGEQYF
>-|TRBJ2-7|-|TRBV11-1
TGTGCCAGCAGCTTTGGCTTAGGCGCCTACGAGCAGTACTTC
CASSFGLGAYEQYF
>TRBD1|TRBJ1-5|-|TRBV28
TGTGCCAGCAGTTATATGGGGGGACAGGATAGCAATCAGCCCCAGCATTTT
CASSYMGGQDSNQPQHF
>TRBD2|TRBJ2-3|-|TRBV2
TGTGCCAGCAGTGAACTACTAGCGGGGGGCGATACGCAGTATTTT
CASSELLAGGDTQYF
>-|TRBJ2-2|-|TRBV27
TGTGCCAGCACCCCTAGCCGGCCCGGGGAGCTGTTTTTT
CASTPSRPGELFF
>-|TRBJ2-1|-|TRBV7-6
TGTGCCAGCAGCTTAGGCCTCTCCTACAATGAGCAGTTCTTC
CASSLGLSYNEQFF
>-|TRBJ1-4|-|TRBV6-5
TGTGCCAGCAGTACCGGGACTAAAATCAGTGAAAAACTGTTTTTT
CASSTGTKISEKLFF
>TRBD1|TRBJ1-4|-|TRBV5-1
TGCGCCAGCAGCTCCGACAGGGGGATTAATGAAAAACTGTTTTTT
CASSSDRGINEKLFF
>-|TRBJ2-1|-|TRBV7-9
TGTGCCAGCAGCACACTTAGATCAGTCAATGAGCAGTTCTTC
CASSTLRSVNEQFF
>TRBD2|TRBJ2-1|-|TRBV7-2
TGTGCCAGCAGCCCTCGGACTAGCGGGAGCTCCTACAATGAGCAGTTCTTC
CASSPRTSGSSYNEQFF
>TRBD1|TRBJ1-1|-|TRBV11-3
TGTGCCAGCAGCCCGTACAGGGGTCAGAACACTGAAGCTTTCTTT
CASSPYRGQNTEAFF
>TRBD1|TRBJ2-7|-|TRBV6-6
TGTGCCAGCAGTTTGGGGACAGGGGGCTACGAGCAGTACTTC
CASSLGTGGYEQYF
>-|TRBJ1-1|few|TRBV5-1
TGCGCCAGCAGCATTGGAATGGGGAACACTGAAGCTTTCTTT
CASSIGMGNTEAFF
>-|TRBJ1-4|-|TRBV19
TGTGCCAGTAGCAGGACTCCGACGGGCGATGAAAAACTGTTTTTT
CASSRTPTGDEKLFF
>TRBD2|TRBJ2-1|-|TRBV7-7
TGTGCTAGCAGCTTAGAGGGACTAGCTGGTGAGCAGTTCTTC
CASSLEGLAGEQFF
>TRBD1|TRBJ1-1|-|TRBV9
TGTGCCAGCAGCGTTGGGACAGCGAACACTGAAGCTTTCTTT
CASSVGTANTEAFF
>-|TRBJ2-3|-|TRBV2
TGTGCCAGCAGCTCCGGGACTCCTTCCCCAGATACGCAGTATTTT
CASSSGTPSPDTQYF
>-|TRBJ2-7|-|TRBV11-2
TGTGCCAGCAGCTTACCACCGGGGCCGATCATCTACGAGCAGTACTTC
CASSLPPGPIIYEQYF
>-|TRBJ2-3|-|TRBV5-6
TGTGCCAGCAGCTTGGACTTTTTAGATACGCAGTATTTT
CASSLDFLDTQYF
>TRBD1|TRBJ2-5|-|TRBV5-6
TGTGCCAGCAGCTTGGTCTGGACAGGGACTCAAGAGACCCAGTACTTC
CASSLVWTGTQETQYF
>-|TRBJ2-6|-|TRBV10-3
TGTGCCATCAGTGAGGGGGCGAGCTCTGGGGCCAACGTCCTGACTTTC
CAISEGASSGANVLTF
>-|TRBJ2-3|-|TRBV4-3
TGCGCCAGCAGCCAAGATCGTATGAAAGCAGATACGCAGTATTTT
CASSQDRMKADTQYF
>TRBD2|TRBJ2-7|-|TRBV7-9
TGTGCCAGCAGCGCACTGGGGGAGGGCTCCTACGAGCAGTACTTC
CASSALGEGSYEQYF